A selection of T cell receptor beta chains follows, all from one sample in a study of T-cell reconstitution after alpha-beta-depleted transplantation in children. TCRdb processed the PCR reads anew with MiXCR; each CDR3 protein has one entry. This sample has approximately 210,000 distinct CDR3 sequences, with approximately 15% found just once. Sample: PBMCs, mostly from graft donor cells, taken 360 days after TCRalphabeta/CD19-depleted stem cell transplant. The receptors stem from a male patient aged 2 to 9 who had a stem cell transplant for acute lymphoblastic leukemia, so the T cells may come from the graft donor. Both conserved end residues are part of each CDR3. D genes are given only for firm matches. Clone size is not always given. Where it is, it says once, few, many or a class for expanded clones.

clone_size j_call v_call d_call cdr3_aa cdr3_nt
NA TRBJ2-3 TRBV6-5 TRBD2 CASSYSASGDTDTQYF TGTGCCAGCAGTTACTCGGCTAGCGGGGACACAGATACGCAGTATTTT
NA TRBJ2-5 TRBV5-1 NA CASSLKLAGETQYF TGCGCCAGCAGCTTGAAACTAGCTGGGGAGACCCAGTACTTC
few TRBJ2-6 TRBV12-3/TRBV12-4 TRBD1 CASSFPGQVLGGANVLTF TGTGCCAGCAGTTTTCCGGGACAGGTTCTAGGGGGGGCCAACGTCCTGACTTTC
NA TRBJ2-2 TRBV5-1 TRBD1 CASSAGTGRTGELFF TGCGCCAGCAGCGCGGGGACAGGGCGCACCGGGGAGCTGTTTTTT
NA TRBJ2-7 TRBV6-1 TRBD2 CASRLAGASYEQYF TGTGCCAGCAGACTAGCGGGGGCCTCCTACGAGCAGTACTTC
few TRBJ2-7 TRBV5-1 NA CASSFDRYSYEQYF TGCGCCAGCAGCTTTGACAGGTACTCCTACGAGCAGTACTTC
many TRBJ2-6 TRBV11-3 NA CASSLGGSGANVLTF TGTGCCAGCAGCTTGGGGGGCTCTGGGGCCAACGTCCTGACTTTC
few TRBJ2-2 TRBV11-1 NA CASSLWQGRTHTGELFF TGTGCCAGCAGCTTGTGGCAGGGCAGGACTCACACCGGGGAGCTGTTTTTT
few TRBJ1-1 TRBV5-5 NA CASSLLQGLYTEAFF TGTGCCAGCAGCTTGCTGCAGGGATTGTACACTGAAGCTTTCTTT
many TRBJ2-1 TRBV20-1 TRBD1 CSAPRQGASNEQFF TGCAGTGCTCCTAGACAGGGGGCATCGAATGAGCAGTTCTTC
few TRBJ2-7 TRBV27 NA CASSLSRAAGTYEQYF TGTGCCAGCAGTTTATCAAGAGCGGCGGGGACCTACGAGCAGTACTTC
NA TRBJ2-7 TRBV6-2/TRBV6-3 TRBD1 CASSYRDRAFFYEQYF TGTGCCAGCAGTTACCGCGACAGGGCATTTTTCTACGAGCAGTACTTC
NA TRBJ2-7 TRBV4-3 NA CASSQDNGVAYEQCF TGCGCCAGCAGCCAAGATAACGGTGTCGCCTACGAGCAGTGCTTC
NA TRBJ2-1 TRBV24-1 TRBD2 CATSDPLAGGISSYNEQFF TGTGCCACCAGTGATCCTCTAGCGGGAGGAATTAGCTCCTACAATGAGCAGTTCTTC
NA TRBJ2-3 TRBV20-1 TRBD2 CSARVAGGGPDRQYF TGCAGTGCTAGAGTGGCGGGGGGGGGACCAGATAGGCAGTATTTT
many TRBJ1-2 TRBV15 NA CATSSRANYGYTF TGTGCCACCAGCAGCAGGGCTAACTATGGCTACACCTTC
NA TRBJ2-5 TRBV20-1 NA CSARGGPRETQYF TGCAGTGCTAGGGGGGGACCAAGAGAGACCCAGTACTTC
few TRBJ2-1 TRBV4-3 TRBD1 CASGRDSDNEQFF TGCGCCAGCGGACGGGACAGTGACAATGAGCAGTTCTTC
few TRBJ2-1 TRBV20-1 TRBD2 CSAPGLGYNEQFF TGCAGTGCTCCGGGACTAGGTTACAATGAGCAGTTCTTC
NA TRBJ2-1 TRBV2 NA CASSRGGIGEQFF TGTGCCAGCAGCCGCGGAGGTATCGGTGAGCAGTTCTTC
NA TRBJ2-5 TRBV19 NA CASSIRLVQETQYF TGTGCCAGTAGTATTCGGTTGGTACAAGAGACCCAGTACTTC
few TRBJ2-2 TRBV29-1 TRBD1 CSVGQGAGELFF TGCAGCGTGGGACAGGGCGCCGGGGAGCTGTTTTTT
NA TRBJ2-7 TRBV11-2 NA CASSPSGQPYEQYF TGTGCCAGCAGCCCCTCAGGTCAACCCTACGAGCAGTACTTC
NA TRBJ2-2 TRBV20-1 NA CSASRGHTGELFF TGCAGTGCTAGTCGGGGTCACACCGGGGAGCTGTTTTTT